A single sample gave rise to the 21 T cell receptor beta chains below, sequenced in a study of blood T cell repertoires in COVID-19. Assay: immunoSEQ multiplex PCR; the TCRdb copy retains only in-frame clones and omits some. Of a few hundred thousand clones in the sample, roughly 86% were seen once. Sequenced material: PBMCs or T cells enriched from blood (not recorded which). These receptors came from a woman aged 30 to 39 who had been exposed to COVID-19.

The chain uses TRBV29-1 and TRBJ2-1, with TRBD2 matching 7 bases. Trimming removed 6 bases from V and 3 bases from J; junction bases left unmatched: 5. This CDR3 is built from 13 residues. Germline-derived CDR1 and CDR2 are SQVTM and ANQGSEA. This chain's CDR3 is CSVRGRGYNEQFF. CDR3 nucleotides: TGCAGCGTACGCGGGAGAGGCTACAATGAGCAGTTCTTC.

The chain employs TRBV11-2 and TRBJ2-5; D gene unclear. The CDR3 extends over 14 amino acids. Germline V gene sequence: CDR1 SGHAT, CDR2 FQNNGV. V was clipped by 5 bases and J by 1 base, with 11 bases between them. CDR3 DNA: TGTGCCAGCAGCCTGCAGTTCAGCCAAGAGACCCAGTACTTC. Residues: CASSLQFSQETQYF.

The chain combines TRBV29-1 with TRBJ1-1, with D maybe TRBD1 (6 bases). This CDR3 comprises 15 residues. V gave up 6 bases and J gave up 7 bases, with 24 bases separating them. CDR1 and CDR2 from the germline V gene are SQVTM and ANQGSEA. The CDR3 region has the DNA TGCAGCGTCCAGTTCCCCGGGACACTTAGACTTGAAGCTTTCTTT. It is translated as CSVQFPGTLRLEAFF.

V is TRBV9 and J is TRBJ2-1; 10 bases agree with TRBD1. The CDR3 spans 13 residues. Germline V CDR1 and CDR2: SGDLS, YYNGEE. The J segment lost 8 bases and the V segment lost 3 bases, leaving 2 bases of the junction unmatched. The chain's CDR3 is CASSGTGGHEQFF. The CDR3 DNA sequence: TGTGCCAGCAGCGGGACAGGGGGTCATGAGCAGTTCTTC.

This clone was counted a few times. The genes are TRBV28 and TRBJ2-4; unclear D gene. Germline-derived CDR1 and CDR2 are MDHEN and SYDVKM. Trimming left V 4 bases short and J 9 bases short, with 19 bases between. The CDR3 length is 15 residues. The CDR3, as DNA: TGTGCCAGCAGTTACGCAGGCCCGCAGGCGAGCATTCAGTACTTC. Protein sequence: CASSYAGPQASIQYF.

J is TRBJ1-5 and V is TRBV19, with 8 nucleotides matching TRBD1. The length of the CDR3 is 15 residues. Germline CDR1 LNHDA, CDR2 SQIVND (reference sequence). The V segment lost 7 bases and the J segment 2 bases; nucleotides outside the gene matches: 7. The CDR3 here is CASTLQGVGNQPQHF. The CDR3 DNA sequence: TGTGCCAGTACACTACAGGGGGTAGGCAATCAGCCCCAGCATTTT.

V usage is TRBV5-1 and J usage is TRBJ2-1; D gene unclear. V shed 2 bases and J shed 1 base, with 13 bases lying between them. The CDR3 is 16 residues long. From germline, CDR1 is SGHRS and CDR2 YFSETQ. The CDR3 spells CASSLVTPPSYNEQFF. The CDR3 DNA follows: TGCGCCAGCAGCTTAGTTACACCACCGTCCTACAATGAGCAGTTCTTC.

The V call is TRBV20-1, the J call TRBJ2-7; tentative D call: TRBD1 (5 bases). CDR3 length: 11 amino acids. Germline CDR1 and CDR2: DFQATT and SNEGSKA (reference sequence). V lost 6 bases to trimming and J lost 3 bases, with 9 bases between them. In DNA, the CDR3 is TGCAGTGCGCCGACAGACTACGAGCAGTACTTC. Its protein is CSAPTDYEQYF.

The chain joins TRBV4-2 to TRBJ1-5, with D uncertain. CDR1 is LGHNA, CDR2 YNFKEQ, per germline. The CDR3 contains 13 residues. V was shortened by 6 bases and J by 9 bases, with 15 bases between the two germline ends. Here the CDR3 DNA reads TGTGCCAGCAGTGCTCAGGTAATAACGCCCCAGCATTTT. Translation gives CASSAQVITPQHF.

The chain recombines TRBV29-1 with TRBJ2-7; 11 bases agree with TRBD2. Losses at the gene ends were 5 bases for V and 3 bases for J; bases not matched to a gene: 6. The CDR3 has 14 amino acids. Germline CDR1 SQVTM, CDR2 ANQGSEA. The CDR3 loop reads CSVTGLAGGYEQYF. The CDR3 DNA sequence: TGCAGCGTTACGGGCCTAGCGGGAGGCTACGAGCAGTACTTC.

The genes are TRBV24-1 and TRBJ1-2, with D perhaps TRBD1 (5 bases). The CDR3 has 11 residues. Per the germline V gene, CDR1 is KGHDR and CDR2 is SFDVKD. V was clipped by 10 bases and J by 8 bases, with 13 bases between them. The CDR3, as DNA: TGTGCCACAAAAAGTGGGGCCGGCTACACCTTC. It codes for CATKSGAGYTF.

In this sample, this clone turned up a few times. The V gene is TRBV3-1 (or the pseudogene TRBV3-2), the J gene TRBJ1-2, with 7 bases fitting TRBD1. The J segment lost 3 bases and the V segment lost 4 bases, leaving 11 bases of the junction unmatched. The CDR3 runs to 16 residues. The germline V gene encodes CDR1 LGHDT and CDR2 YNNKEL (reference sequence). CDR3 nucleotide sequence: TGTGCCAGCAGCCCTTGGATCCGGCAGGGGGACTATGGCTACACCTTC. This translates into CASSPWIRQGDYGYTF.

This chain links TRBV5-1 with TRBJ2-1; 9 nucleotides align to TRBD2. CDR1 and CDR2 (germline): SGHRS, YFSETQ. This CDR3 spans 15 amino acids. Trimming at V came to 0 bases and at J to 5 bases, leaving 3 bases not matched to a gene. CDR3 amino acids: CASSLVPSGNNEQFF. The CDR3, as DNA: TGCGCCAGCAGCTTGGTTCCTAGCGGGAACAATGAGCAGTTCTTC.

The V and J genes are TRBV10-3 and TRBJ2-2; 7 positions match TRBD2. The CDR3 length is 14 residues. The germline gives CDR1 ENHRY, CDR2 SYGVKD. V lost 2 bases, J lost 6 bases, and 3 bases stayed unmatched. The CDR3 protein is CAISEGLDSGELFF. The CDR3 nucleotides read TGTGCCATCAGTGAGGGACTAGACTCCGGGGAGCTGTTTTTT.

This clone appeared once. The J gene is TRBJ2-1, the V gene TRBV18; D possibly corresponds to TRBD2 (6 bases). Germline V gene sequence: CDR1 KGHSH, CDR2 LQKENI. Between the trimmed V and J ends, which lost 2 bases and 4 bases, there was a span of 12 bases. This CDR3 has 15 residues. This CDR3 reads CASSPRDFAYNEQFF. The CDR3 bases are TGTGCCAGCTCACCAAGGGACTTCGCATACAATGAGCAGTTCTTC.

The chain combines TRBV6-4 with TRBJ2-1; 7 bases are shared with TRBD2. V was clipped by 2 bases and J by 9 bases; unmatched bases: 16. This CDR3 spans 17 amino acids. The germline gives CDR1 MRHNA, CDR2 SNTAGT. The CDR3 loop reads CASSDLGGRAPPGEQFF. The CDR3 coding sequence is TGTGCCAGCAGTGACCTGGGGGGGAGGGCCCCCCCCGGTGAGCAGTTCTTC.

The chain links TRBV2 to TRBJ1-2, with D maybe TRBD1 (6 bases). Germline V gene lookup returns CDR1 SNHLY and CDR2 FYNNEI. This CDR3 spans 13 amino acids. The germline V and J ends were trimmed by 7 bases and 5 bases, with 14 bases remaining between them. The CDR3 is CASKGRTAYGYTF. Here the CDR3 DNA reads TGTGCCAGCAAAGGAAGGACAGCGTATGGCTACACCTTC.

The gene calls are TRBV2 and TRBJ2-1, with TRBD2 matching 14 bases. Looked up from germline, CDR1 is SNHLY and CDR2 is FYNNEI. V trimming: 3 bases; J trimming: 6 bases; junction bases outside the gene matches: 10. The CDR3 loop spans 18 amino acids. CDR3 sequence: CASSDVLGTSGGTNEQFF. The CDR3, as DNA: TGTGCCAGCAGTGATGTTCTGGGGACTAGCGGGGGTACCAATGAGCAGTTCTTC.

The genes are TRBV7-6 and TRBJ1-3; D possibly corresponds to TRBD1 (5 bases). V shed 1 base and J shed 1 base, with 17 bases lying between them. The CDR3 contains 18 residues. Germline CDR1 SGHVS, CDR2 FNYEAQ. The CDR3: CASSLGVGDRASGNTIYF. CDR3 DNA: TGTGCCAGCAGCTTAGGGGTGGGTGACAGAGCATCTGGAAACACCATATATTTT.

The chain combines TRBV28 with TRBJ2-5; possible D gene TRBD2, 6 bases. In germline, CDR1 is MDHEN, CDR2 SYDVKM. This CDR3 is 16 amino acids long. V lost 3 bases, J lost 4 bases, and 18 bases lay in between. The CDR3 sequence: CASSFGFPGGGETQYF. DNA of the CDR3: TGTGCCAGCAGTTTTGGTTTTCCCGGGGGAGGAGAGACCCAGTACTTC.

The chain links TRBV12-3 or TRBV12-4 to TRBJ2-1; D gene unclear. The CDR3 is 12 amino acids. V was clipped by 9 bases and J by 4 bases, with 10 bases between them. CDR3 amino acids: CASRILYNEQFF. CDR3 DNA sequence: TGTGCCAGTCGTATATTATACAATGAGCAGTTCTTC.